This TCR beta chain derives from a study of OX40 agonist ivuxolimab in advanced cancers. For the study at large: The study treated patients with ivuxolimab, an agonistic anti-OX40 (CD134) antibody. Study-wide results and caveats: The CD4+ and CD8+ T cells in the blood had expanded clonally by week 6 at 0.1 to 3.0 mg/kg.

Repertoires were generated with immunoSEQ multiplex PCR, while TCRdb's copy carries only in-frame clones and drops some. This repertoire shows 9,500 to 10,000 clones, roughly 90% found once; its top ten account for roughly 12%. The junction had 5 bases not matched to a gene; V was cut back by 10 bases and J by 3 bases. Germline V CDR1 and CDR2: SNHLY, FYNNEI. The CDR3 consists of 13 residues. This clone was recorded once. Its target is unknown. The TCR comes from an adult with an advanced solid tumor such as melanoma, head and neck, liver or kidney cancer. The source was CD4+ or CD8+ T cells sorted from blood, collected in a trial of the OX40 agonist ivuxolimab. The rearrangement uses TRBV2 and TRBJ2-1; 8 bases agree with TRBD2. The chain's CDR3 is CAMRRGDYNEQFF. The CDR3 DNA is TGTGCCATGCGGCGGGGGGACTACAATGAGCAGTTCTTC.